Described below is a single TCR beta chain sequence and its context. Germline lookup yields CDR1 KGHSH and CDR2 LQKENI. The CDR3 covers 14 residues. With 2 bases removed from V and 3 bases from J, the gap between germline ends came to 10 bases. The data originate from a study of blood T cell repertoires in COVID-19. About the study: The study drew acute and convalescent COVID-19 samples from the United States, Italy and Spain. T cells, B-cell-depleted T cells, or PBMCs supplied cDNA or gDNA.

In the authors' workflow: Amplification of reference gene primers was used by the study to estimate nucleated cell counts. Some clones are missing from TCRdb's copy, which holds only in-frame ones; the method was immunoSEQ multiplex PCR. V, J and clone size are those of that table, while D and trimming were read from the DNA. The data hold 230,000 or so clones, with approximately 82% observed a single time. This TCR was recovered from a man aged 40-50 years who had recovered from COVID-19. Input material: peripheral blood. This chain connects TRBV18 to TRBJ1-2, with D unresolved. Written as DNA, the CDR3 is TGTGCCAGCTCACCAACGGGGAAGGACTATGGCTACACCTTC. It yields the protein CASSPTGKDYGYTF.